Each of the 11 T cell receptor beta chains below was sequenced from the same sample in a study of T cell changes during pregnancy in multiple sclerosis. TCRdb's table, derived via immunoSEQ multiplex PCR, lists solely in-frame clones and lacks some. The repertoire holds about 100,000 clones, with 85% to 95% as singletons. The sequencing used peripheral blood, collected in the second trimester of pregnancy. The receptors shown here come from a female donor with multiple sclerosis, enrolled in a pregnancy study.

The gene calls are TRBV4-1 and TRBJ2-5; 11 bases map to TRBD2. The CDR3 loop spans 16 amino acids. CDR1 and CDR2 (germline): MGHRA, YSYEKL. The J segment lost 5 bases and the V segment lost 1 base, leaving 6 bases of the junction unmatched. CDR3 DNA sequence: TGCGCCAGCAGCCAAGGGGCTAGCGGGAGGAGTGAGACCCAGTACTTC. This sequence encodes CASSQGASGRSETQYF.

As DNA, the CDR3 is TGTGCCAGCAGTGAAGGACAGGGCTCTGCTAATGAAAAACTGTTTTTT. Translated: CASSEGQGSANEKLFF. J is TRBJ1-4 and V is TRBV25-1; TRBD1 matches 8 bases. Germline CDR1 is MGHDK and CDR2 is SYGVNS. V dropped 2 bases and J dropped 3; count of bases not matched to a gene: 5. This CDR3 comprises 16 residues.

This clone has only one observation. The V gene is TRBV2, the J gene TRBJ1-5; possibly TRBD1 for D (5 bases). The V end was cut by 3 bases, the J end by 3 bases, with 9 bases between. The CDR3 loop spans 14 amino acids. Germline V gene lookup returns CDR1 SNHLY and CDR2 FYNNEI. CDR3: CASSESGFNQPQHF. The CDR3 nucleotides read TGTGCCAGCAGTGAGTCAGGGTTCAATCAGCCCCAGCATTTT.

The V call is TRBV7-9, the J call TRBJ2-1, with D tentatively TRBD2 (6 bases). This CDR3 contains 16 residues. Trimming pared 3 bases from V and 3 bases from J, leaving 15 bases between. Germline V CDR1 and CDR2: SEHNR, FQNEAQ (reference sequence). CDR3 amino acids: CASSLADGSFYNEQFF. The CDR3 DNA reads TGTGCCAGCAGCTTGGCCGACGGGAGCTTCTACAATGAGCAGTTCTTC.

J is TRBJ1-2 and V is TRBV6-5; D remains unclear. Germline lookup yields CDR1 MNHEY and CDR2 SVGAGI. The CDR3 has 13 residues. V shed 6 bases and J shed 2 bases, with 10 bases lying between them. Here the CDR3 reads CASSKTLNYGYTF. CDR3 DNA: TGTGCCAGCAGCAAAACCCTAAACTATGGCTACACCTTC.

The CDR3 coding sequence is TGTGCCAGCAGTGAATGGCAGGGCTTGTTCTTC. It encodes CASSEWQGLFF. This chain connects TRBV6-1 to TRBJ2-1, with D possibly TRBD1 on 5 matching bases. Trimming removed 2 bases from V and 15 bases from J, with 11 bases in between. Germline CDR1 reads MNHNS; CDR2 reads SASEGT. The CDR3 totals 11 residues.

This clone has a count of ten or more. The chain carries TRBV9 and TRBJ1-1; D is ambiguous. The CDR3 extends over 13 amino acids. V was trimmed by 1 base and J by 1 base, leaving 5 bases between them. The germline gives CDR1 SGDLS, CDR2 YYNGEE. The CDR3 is CASSVQANTEAFF. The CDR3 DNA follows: TGTGCCAGCAGCGTACAGGCGAACACTGAAGCTTTCTTT.

The CDR3 DNA reads as TGCTCTGTAGGGACAGGGGGCATGAATGAGCAGTTCTTC. The encoded protein is CSVGTGGMNEQFF. The chain recombines TRBV29-1 with TRBJ2-1; 12 bases line up with TRBD1. Germline V CDR1 and CDR2: SQVTM, ANQGSEA. The CDR3 runs 13 residues.

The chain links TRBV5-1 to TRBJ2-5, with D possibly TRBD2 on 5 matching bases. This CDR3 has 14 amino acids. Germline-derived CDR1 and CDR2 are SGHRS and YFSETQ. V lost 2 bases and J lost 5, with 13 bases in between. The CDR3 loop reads CASSLDEGRETQYF. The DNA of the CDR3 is TGCGCCAGCAGCTTAGACGAGGGTAGGGAGACCCAGTACTTC. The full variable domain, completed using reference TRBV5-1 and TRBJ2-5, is KAGVTQTPRYLIKTRGQQVTLSCSPISGHRSVSWYQQTPGQGLQFLFEYFSETQRNKGNFPGRFSGRQFSNSRSEMNVSTLELGDSALYLCASSLDEGRETQYFGPGTRLLVL.

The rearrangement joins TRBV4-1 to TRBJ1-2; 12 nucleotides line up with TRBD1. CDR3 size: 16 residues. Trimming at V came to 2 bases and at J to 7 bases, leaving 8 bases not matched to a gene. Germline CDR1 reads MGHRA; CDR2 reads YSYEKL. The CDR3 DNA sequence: TGCGCCAGCAGCCAATCCCCCCGGGACAGGGGGCCTGGCTACACCTTC. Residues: CASSQSPRDRGPGYTF.

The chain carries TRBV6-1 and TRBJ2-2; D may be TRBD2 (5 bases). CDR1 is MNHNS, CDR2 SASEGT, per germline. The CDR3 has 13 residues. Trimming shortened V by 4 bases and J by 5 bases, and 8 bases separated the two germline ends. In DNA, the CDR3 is TGTGCCAGCAGTGCGCTAGCTACCGGGGAGCTGTTTTTT. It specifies CASSALATGELFF.